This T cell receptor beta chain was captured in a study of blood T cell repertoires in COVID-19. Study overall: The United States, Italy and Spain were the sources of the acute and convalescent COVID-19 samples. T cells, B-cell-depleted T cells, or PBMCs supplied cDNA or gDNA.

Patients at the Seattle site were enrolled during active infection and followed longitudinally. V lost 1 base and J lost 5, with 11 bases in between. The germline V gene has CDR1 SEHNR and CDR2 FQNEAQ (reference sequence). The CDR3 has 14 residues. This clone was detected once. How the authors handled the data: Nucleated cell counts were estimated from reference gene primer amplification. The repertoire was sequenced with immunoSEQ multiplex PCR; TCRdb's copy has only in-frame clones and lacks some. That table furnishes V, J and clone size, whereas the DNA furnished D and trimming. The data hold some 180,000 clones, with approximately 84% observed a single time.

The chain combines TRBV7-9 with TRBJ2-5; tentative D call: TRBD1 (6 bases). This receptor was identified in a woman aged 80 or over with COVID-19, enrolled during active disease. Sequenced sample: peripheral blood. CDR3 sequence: CASSLVGAEETQYF. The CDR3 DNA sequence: TGTGCCAGCAGCTTAGTGGGGGCGGAGGAGACCCAGTACTTC.